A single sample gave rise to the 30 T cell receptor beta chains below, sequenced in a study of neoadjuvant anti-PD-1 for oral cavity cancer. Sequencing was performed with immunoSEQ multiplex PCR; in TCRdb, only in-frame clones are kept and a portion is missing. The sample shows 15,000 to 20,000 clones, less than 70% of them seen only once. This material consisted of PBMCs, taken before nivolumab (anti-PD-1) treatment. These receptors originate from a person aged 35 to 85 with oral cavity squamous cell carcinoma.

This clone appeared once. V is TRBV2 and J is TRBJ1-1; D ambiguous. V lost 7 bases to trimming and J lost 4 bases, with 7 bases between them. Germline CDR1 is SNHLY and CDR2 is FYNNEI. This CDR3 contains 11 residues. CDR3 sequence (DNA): TGTGCCAGCACAGAGGGCACTGAAGCTTTCTTT. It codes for CASTEGTEAFF.

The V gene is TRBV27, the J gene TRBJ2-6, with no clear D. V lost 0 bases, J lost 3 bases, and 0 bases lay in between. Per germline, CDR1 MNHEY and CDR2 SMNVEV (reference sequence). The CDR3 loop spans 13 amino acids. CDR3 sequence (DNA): TGTGCCAGCAGTTTATCTGGGGCCAACGTCCTGACTTTC. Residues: CASSLSGANVLTF.

The CDR3 nucleotides read TGTGCCAGCAGGAGGGGACAGGGAGGAGAGACCCAGTACTTC. This gives the protein CASRRGQGGETQYF. The V gene is TRBV6-5, the J gene TRBJ2-5; 9 bases align to TRBD1. Germline lookup yields CDR1 MNHEY and CDR2 SVGAGI. Trimming at V came to 6 bases and at J to 4 bases, leaving 6 bases not matched to a gene. The CDR3 totals 14 residues.

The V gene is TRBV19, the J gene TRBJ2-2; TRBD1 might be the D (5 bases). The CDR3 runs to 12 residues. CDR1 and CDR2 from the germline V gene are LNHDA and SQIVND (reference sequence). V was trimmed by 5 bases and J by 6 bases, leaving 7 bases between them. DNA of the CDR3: TGTGCCAGTAGTCCGACAGCCGGGGAGCTGTTTTTT. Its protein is CASSPTAGELFF.

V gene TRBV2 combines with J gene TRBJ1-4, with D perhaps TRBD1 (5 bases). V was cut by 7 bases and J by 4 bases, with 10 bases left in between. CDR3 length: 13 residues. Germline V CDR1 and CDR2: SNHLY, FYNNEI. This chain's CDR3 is CASKGWNNEKLFF. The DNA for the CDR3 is TGTGCCAGCAAGGGGTGGAATAATGAAAAACTGTTTTTT.

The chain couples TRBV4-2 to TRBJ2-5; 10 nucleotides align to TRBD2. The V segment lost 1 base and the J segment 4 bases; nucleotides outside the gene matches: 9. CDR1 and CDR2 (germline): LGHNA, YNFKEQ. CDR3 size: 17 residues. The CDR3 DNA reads TGTGCCAGCAGCCAAGTTGGTCTAGCGGGAGTTCGAGAGACCCAGTACTTC. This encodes CASSQVGLAGVRETQYF.

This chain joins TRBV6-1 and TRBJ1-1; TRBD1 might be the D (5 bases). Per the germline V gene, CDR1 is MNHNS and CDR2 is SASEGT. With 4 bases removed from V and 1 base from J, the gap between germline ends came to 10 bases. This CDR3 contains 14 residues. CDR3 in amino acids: CASSVGQENTEAFF. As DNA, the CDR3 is TGTGCCAGCAGTGTTGGACAAGAGAACACTGAAGCTTTCTTT.

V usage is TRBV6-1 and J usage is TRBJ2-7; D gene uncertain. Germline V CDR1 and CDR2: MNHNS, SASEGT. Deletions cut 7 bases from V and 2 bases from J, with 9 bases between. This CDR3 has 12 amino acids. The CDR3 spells CASTDKAYEQYF. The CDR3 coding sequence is TGTGCCAGCACCGACAAAGCCTACGAGCAGTACTTC.

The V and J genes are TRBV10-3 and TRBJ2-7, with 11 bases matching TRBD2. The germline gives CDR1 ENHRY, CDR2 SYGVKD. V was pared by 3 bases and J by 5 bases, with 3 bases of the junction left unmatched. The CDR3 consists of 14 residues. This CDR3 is CAISELAGVDEQYF. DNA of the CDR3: TGTGCCATCAGTGAACTAGCGGGAGTGGACGAGCAGTACTTC.

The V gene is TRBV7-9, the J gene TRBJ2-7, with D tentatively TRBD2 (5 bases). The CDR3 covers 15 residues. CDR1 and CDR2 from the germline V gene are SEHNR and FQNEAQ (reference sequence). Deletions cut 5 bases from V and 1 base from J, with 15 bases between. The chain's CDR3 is CASSTERTPSYEQYF. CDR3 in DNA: TGTGCCAGCAGCACGGAGCGGACCCCATCCTACGAGCAGTACTTC. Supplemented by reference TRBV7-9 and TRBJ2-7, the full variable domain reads DTGVSQNPRHKITKRGQNVTFRCDPISEHNRLYWYRQTLGQGPEFLTYFQNEAQLEKSRLLSDRFSAERPKGSFSTLEIQRTEQGDSAMYLCASSTERTPSYEQYFGPGTRLTVT.

The CDR3 loop reads CASSVGESNEKLFF. Here the CDR3 DNA reads TGTGCCAGCAGTGTGGGAGAGAGTAATGAAAAACTGTTTTTT. The rearrangement joins TRBV2 to TRBJ1-4; D ambiguous. Trimming pared 4 bases from V and 4 bases from J, leaving 10 bases between. CDR1 and CDR2 from the germline V gene are SNHLY and FYNNEI. The CDR3 totals 14 residues.

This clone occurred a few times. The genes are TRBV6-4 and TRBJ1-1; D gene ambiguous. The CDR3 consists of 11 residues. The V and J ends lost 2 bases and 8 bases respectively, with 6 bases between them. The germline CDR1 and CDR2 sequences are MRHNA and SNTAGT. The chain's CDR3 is CASSDGREAFF. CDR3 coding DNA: TGTGCCAGCAGTGACGGTAGGGAAGCTTTCTTT.

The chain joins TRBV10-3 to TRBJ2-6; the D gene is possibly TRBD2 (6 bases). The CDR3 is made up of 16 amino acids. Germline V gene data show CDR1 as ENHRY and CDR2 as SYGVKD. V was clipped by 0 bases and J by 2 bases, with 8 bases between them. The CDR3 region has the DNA TGTGCCATCAGTGAGTCGGGGGGTGCTGGGGCCAACGTCCTGACTTTC. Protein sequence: CAISESGGAGANVLTF.

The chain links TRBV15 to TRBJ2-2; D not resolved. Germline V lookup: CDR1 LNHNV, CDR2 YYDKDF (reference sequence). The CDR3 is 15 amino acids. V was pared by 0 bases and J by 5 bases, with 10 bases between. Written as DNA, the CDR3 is TGTGCCACCAGCAGAGATTCCGCACCTACCGGGGAGCTGTTTTTT. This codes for CATSRDSAPTGELFF.

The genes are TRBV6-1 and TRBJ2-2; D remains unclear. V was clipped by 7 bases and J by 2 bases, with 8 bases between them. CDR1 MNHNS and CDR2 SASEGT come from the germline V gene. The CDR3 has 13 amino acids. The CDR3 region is CASKYYNTGELFF. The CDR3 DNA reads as TGTGCCAGCAAGTACTATAACACCGGGGAGCTGTTTTTT.

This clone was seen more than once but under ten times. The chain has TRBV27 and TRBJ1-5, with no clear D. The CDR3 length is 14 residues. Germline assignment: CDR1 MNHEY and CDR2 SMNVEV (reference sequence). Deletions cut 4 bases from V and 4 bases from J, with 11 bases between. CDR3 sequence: CASSSSVRNQPQHF. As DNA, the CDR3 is TGTGCCAGCAGTTCCTCAGTCCGGAATCAGCCCCAGCATTTT.

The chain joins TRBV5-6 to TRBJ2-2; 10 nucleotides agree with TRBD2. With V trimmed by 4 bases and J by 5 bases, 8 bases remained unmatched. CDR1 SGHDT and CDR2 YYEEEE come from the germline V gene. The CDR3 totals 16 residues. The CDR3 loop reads CASSRGAGGPTGELFF. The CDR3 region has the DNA TGTGCCAGCAGCAGGGGAGCGGGAGGGCCGACCGGGGAGCTGTTTTTT.

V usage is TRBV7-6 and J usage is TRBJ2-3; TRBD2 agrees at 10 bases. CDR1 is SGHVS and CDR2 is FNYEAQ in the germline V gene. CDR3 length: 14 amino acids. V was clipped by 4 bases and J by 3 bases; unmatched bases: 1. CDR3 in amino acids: CASSSTSGTDTQYF. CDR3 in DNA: TGTGCCAGCAGCTCGACTAGCGGGACAGATACGCAGTATTTT.

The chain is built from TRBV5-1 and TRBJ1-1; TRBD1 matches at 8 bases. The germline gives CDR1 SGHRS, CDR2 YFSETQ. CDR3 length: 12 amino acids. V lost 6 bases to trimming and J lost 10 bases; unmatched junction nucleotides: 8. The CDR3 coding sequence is TGCGCCAGCAACCAACCAGGGGGCGTAGCTTTCTTT. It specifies CASNQPGGVAFF. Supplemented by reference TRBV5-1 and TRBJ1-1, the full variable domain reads KAGVTQTPRYLIKTRGQQVTLSCSPISGHRSVSWYQQTPGQGLQFLFEYFSETQRNKGNFPGRFSGRQFSNSRSEMNVSTLELGDSALYLCASNQPGGVAFFGQGTRLTVV.

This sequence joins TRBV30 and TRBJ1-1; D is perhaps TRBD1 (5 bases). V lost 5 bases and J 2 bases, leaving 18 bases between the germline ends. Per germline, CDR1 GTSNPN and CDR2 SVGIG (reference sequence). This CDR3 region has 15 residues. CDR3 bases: TGTGCCTGGCAAAGCCGGGGGGGACGAAACACTGAAGCTTTCTTT. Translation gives CAWQSRGGRNTEAFF.

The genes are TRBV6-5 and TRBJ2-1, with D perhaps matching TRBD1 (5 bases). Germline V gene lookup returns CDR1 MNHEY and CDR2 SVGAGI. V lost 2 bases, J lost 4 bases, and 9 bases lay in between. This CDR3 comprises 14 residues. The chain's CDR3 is CASSYQGLYNEQFF. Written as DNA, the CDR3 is TGTGCCAGCAGTTACCAGGGTCTTTACAATGAGCAGTTCTTC.

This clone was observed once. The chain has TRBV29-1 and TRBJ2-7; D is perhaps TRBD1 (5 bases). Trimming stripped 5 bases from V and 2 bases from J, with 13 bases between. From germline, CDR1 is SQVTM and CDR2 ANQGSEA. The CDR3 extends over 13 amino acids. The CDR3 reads CSVTTDSAYEQYF. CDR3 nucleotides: TGCAGCGTTACTACCGACAGCGCCTACGAGCAGTACTTC.

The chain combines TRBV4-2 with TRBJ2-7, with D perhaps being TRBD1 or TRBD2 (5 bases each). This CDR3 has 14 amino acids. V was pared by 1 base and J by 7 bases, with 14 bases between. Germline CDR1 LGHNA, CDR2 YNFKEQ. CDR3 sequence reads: CASSQAPGSREQYF. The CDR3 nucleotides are TGTGCCAGCAGCCAAGCTCCAGGGAGTCGGGAGCAGTACTTC.

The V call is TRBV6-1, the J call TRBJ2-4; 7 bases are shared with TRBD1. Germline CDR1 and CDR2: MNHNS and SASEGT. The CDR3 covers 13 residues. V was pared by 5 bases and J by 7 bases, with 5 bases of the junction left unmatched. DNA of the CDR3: TGTGCCAGCAGTAAGACAGGGAAGAACATTCAGTACTTC. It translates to CASSKTGKNIQYF.

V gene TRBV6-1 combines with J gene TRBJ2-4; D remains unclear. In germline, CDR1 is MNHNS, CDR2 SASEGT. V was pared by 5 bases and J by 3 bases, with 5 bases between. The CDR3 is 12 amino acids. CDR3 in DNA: TGTGCCAGCAGTCACAGCAAAAACATTCAGTACTTC. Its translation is CASSHSKNIQYF.

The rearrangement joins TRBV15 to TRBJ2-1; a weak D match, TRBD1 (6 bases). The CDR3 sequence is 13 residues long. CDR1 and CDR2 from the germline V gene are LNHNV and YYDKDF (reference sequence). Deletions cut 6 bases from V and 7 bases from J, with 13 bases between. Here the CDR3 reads CATSSGVGNEQFF. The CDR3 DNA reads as TGTGCCACCAGTTCAGGGGTAGGGAATGAGCAGTTCTTC.

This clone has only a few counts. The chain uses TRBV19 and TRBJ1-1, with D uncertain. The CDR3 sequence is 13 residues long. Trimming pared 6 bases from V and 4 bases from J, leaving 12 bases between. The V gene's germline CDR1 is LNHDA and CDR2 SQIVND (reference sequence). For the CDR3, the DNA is TGTGCCAGTAGACCCTTTGAGGGCACTGAAGCTTTCTTT. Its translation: CASRPFEGTEAFF.

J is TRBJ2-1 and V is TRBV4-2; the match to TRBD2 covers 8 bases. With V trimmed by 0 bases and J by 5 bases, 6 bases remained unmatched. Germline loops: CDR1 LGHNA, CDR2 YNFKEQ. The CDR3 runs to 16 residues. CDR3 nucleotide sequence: TGTGCCAGCAGCCAAGATAGTAGCGGGACCAACAATGAGCAGTTCTTC. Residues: CASSQDSSGTNNEQFF.

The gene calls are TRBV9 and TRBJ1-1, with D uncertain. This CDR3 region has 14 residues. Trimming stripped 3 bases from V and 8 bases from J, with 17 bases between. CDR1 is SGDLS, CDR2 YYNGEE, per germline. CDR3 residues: CASSEQTGSLEAFF. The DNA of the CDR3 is TGTGCCAGCAGCGAACAGACTGGGTCATTGGAAGCTTTCTTT. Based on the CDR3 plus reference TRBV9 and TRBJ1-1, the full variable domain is DSGVTQTPKHLITATGQRVTLRCSPRSGDLSVYWYQQSLDQGLQFLIQYYNGEERAKGNILERFSAQQFPDLHSELNLSSLELGDSALYFCASSEQTGSLEAFFGQGTRLTVV.

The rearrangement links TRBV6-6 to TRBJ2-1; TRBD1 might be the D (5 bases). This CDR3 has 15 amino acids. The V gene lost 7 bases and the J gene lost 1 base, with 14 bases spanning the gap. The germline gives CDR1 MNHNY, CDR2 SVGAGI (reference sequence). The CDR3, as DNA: TGTGCCAGCACCCAGGGTGTAGGGTCCTACAATGAGCAGTTCTTC. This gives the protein CASTQGVGSYNEQFF.